This entry features one T cell receptor (beta chain) sequence. Its antigen is unknown. Per germline, CDR1 LNHNV and CDR2 YYDKDF (reference sequence). CDR3 length: 13 amino acids. V was pared by 0 bases and J by 0 bases, with 2 bases between. The data originate from a study of T cells in localized non-small cell lung cancer. General study points: Peak T cell clonality was found in uninvolved adjacent lung, exceeding tumor. Only one tumor region was sequenced, so heterogeneity remains possible. Detection in adjacent lung was observed for a median around 55 of the top 100 tumor clones. Higher blood T cell density went with longer overall survival.

Generated by immunoSEQ multiplex PCR, the TCRdb table keeps only in-frame clones and is missing some. The table includes some 51,000 clones, roughly 89% detected once. The chain couples TRBV15 to TRBJ1-1; D ambiguous. Sequences were derived from peripheral blood, sampled before any cancer treatment. The TCR sequence derives from a woman aged 35-70 years with stage I lung adenocarcinoma. The CDR3 sequence: CATSREVNTEAFF. The CDR3 bases are TGTGCCACCAGCAGAGAAGTGAACACTGAAGCTTTCTTT.